These 23 T cell receptor beta chains originate from one sample sequenced in a study of cytomegalovirus exposure and HLA in healthy donors (dated by TCRdb to about 2017). Library method: the immunoSEQ multiplex PCR assay. For the multiplex PCR, a mixture combining 60 forward primers for TCR Vbeta segments and 13 reverse primers for TCR Jbeta segments was used. Here the immuneACCESS table is served through TCRdb, limited to in-frame sequences with V and J called. Missing clones are a known gap in these copies; in checked studies unresolved V genes cover under half, and the rest lacks a known reason. A total of 150,000 or so clones appear in this sample, more than 60% of them only once. The ten largest clones take up over 9.5% of the sample. The sample taken for sequencing was PBMCs. Receptors originate from a man aged 30 to 39 in good health and CMV-seropositive.

The genes are TRBV28 and TRBJ2-7, with no clear D. Germline V lookup: CDR1 MDHEN, CDR2 SYDVKM. Deletions cut 5 bases from V and 7 bases from J, with 9 bases between. This CDR3 contains 11 residues. The CDR3 DNA reads TGTGCCAGCAGTATCGGGTTGGAGCAGTACTTC. Residues: CASSIGLEQYF.

Worth noting for this clone: Other DNA sequences in the same sample also yield this CDR3. The chain combines TRBV6-5 with TRBJ1-1; D perhaps matches TRBD1 (6 bases). With 3 bases removed from V and 2 bases from J, the gap between germline ends came to 10 bases. This CDR3 region has 14 residues. Germline-derived CDR1 and CDR2 are MNHEY and SVGAGI. As DNA, the CDR3 is TGTGCCAGCAGTTATGGGGGCGCAAACACTGAAGCTTTCTTT. Protein product: CASSYGGANTEAFF.

The V gene is TRBV7-6, the J gene TRBJ2-1; 8 bases align to TRBD2. Germline CDR1 is SGHVS and CDR2 is FNYEAQ. V lost 4 bases and J lost 0; bases outside the gene matches: 5. This CDR3 region has 16 residues. The CDR3 region has the DNA TGTGCCAGCAGCTCGGGACTAGTCCTCTCCTACAATGAGCAGTTCTTC. This gives the protein CASSSGLVLSYNEQFF.

The chain employs TRBV2 and TRBJ2-7; 8 bases align to TRBD1. CDR1 is SNHLY, CDR2 FYNNEI, per germline. CDR3 length: 14 amino acids. V trimming: 1 base; J trimming: 3 bases; junction bases outside the gene matches: 2. The CDR3 here is CASSEGGQGYEQYF. The CDR3 DNA reads TGTGCCAGCAGTGAAGGAGGACAGGGCTACGAGCAGTACTTC.

The chain recombines TRBV20-1 with TRBJ2-7; tentative D call: TRBD2 (5 bases). The germline CDR1 and CDR2 sequences are DFQATT and SNEGSKA (reference sequence). This CDR3 has 11 residues. Deletions cut 3 bases from V and 3 bases from J, with 6 bases between. The CDR3 region has the DNA TGCAGTGCTAGCGGGAACTACGAGCAGTACTTC. Translating gives CSASGNYEQYF.

J is TRBJ2-2 and V is TRBV4-1, with D tentatively TRBD2 (6 bases). Trimming took 2 bases from V and 1 from J, leaving 14 bases between them. Germline CDR1 MGHRA, CDR2 YSYEKL. This CDR3 is built from 17 residues. CDR3 region: CASSQRVGGLNTGELFF. CDR3 nucleotide sequence: TGCGCCAGCAGCCAACGGGTGGGGGGACTGAACACCGGGGAGCTGTTTTTT.

The rearrangement joins TRBV7-9 to TRBJ1-1; 7 bases fit TRBD1. The V segment lost 3 bases and the J segment 4 bases; nucleotides outside the gene matches: 8. CDR3 length: 15 amino acids. Germline CDR1 and CDR2: SEHNR and FQNEAQ (reference sequence). The CDR3 DNA is TGTGCCAGCAGCTTGGAGGGGGCGAGGAGCACTGAAGCTTTCTTT. It translates to CASSLEGARSTEAFF.

The rearrangement joins TRBV4-1 to TRBJ2-7, with 12 bases fitting TRBD1. Germline loops: CDR1 MGHRA, CDR2 YSYEKL. The CDR3 has 15 amino acids. After removal of 3 bases from V and 5 bases from J, the junction contained 5 bases not matched to a gene. The CDR3 DNA reads TGCGCCAGCAGCCATGGGACAGGGGGCTGGAACGAGCAGTACTTC. As protein: CASSHGTGGWNEQYF.

The chain employs TRBV5-5 and TRBJ1-1; weak D call: TRBD1 (6 bases). V lost 1 base to trimming and J lost 3 bases, with 19 bases between them. This CDR3 contains 17 residues. Germline CDR1 and CDR2: SGHKS and YYEKEE (reference sequence). CDR3 region: CASSLPQGRDGDTEAFF. CDR3 nucleotides: TGTGCCAGCAGCTTGCCCCAGGGGCGCGACGGGGACACTGAAGCTTTCTTT.

This sequence joins TRBV27 and TRBJ1-5, with D tentatively TRBD1 (6 bases). CDR3 size: 13 residues. From germline, CDR1 is MNHEY and CDR2 SMNVEV (reference sequence). With 2 bases removed from V and 4 bases from J, the gap between germline ends came to 6 bases. The CDR3 nucleotides read TGTGCCAGCAGTTTACAGGGGAATCAGCCCCAGCATTTT. It encodes CASSLQGNQPQHF.

The gene calls are TRBV2 and TRBJ1-1; a weak D match, TRBD1 (5 bases). Germline V CDR1 and CDR2: SNHLY, FYNNEI. V gave up 4 bases and J gave up 0 bases, with 6 bases separating them. There are 13 residues in the CDR3. CDR3 in amino acids: CASSGQLNTEAFF. The DNA for the CDR3 is TGTGCCAGCAGTGGACAGCTGAACACTGAAGCTTTCTTT.

The rearrangement joins TRBV2 to TRBJ1-1; 8 bases align to TRBD1. J lost 5 bases, V lost 6 bases, and 8 bases had no gene match. Germline loops: CDR1 SNHLY, CDR2 FYNNEI. There are 14 residues in the CDR3. CDR3 bases: TGTGCCAGCAGGGCAGGGGGCGAGATTACTGAAGCTTTCTTT. Translating it yields CASRAGGEITEAFF.

The gene calls are TRBV5-1 and TRBJ2-5, with D maybe TRBD2 (5 bases). The CDR3 length is 16 residues. Germline lookup yields CDR1 SGHRS and CDR2 YFSETQ. V lost 0 bases and J lost 5, with 17 bases in between. This CDR3 reads CASSLAYRERAETQYF. The CDR3 region has the DNA TGCGCCAGCAGCTTGGCCTACCGGGAACGGGCGGAGACCCAGTACTTC.

The J gene is TRBJ2-1, the V gene TRBV11-3; D unclear. Trimming removed 5 bases from V and 2 bases from J, with 7 bases in between. This CDR3 has 13 amino acids. Germline V CDR1 and CDR2: SGHNT, YENEEA. The CDR3 DNA reads as TGTGCCAGCAGCAACCTAACCTACAATGAGCAGTTCTTC. Protein: CASSNLTYNEQFF.

This clone was picked up a small number of times. J is TRBJ1-2 and V is TRBV27; TRBD1 aligns across 7 bases. Germline CDR1 reads MNHEY; CDR2 reads SMNVEV (reference sequence). V trimming: 4 bases; J trimming: 7 bases; junction bases outside the gene matches: 9. This CDR3 has 14 residues. The CDR3 DNA follows: TGTGCCAGCAGTTCCACGACGGACAGGCTTGGCTACACCTTC. Translated, it gives CASSSTTDRLGYTF.

J is TRBJ2-7 and V is TRBV5-1; 9 bases match TRBD2. The CDR3 is 16 residues long. Germline loops: CDR1 SGHRS, CDR2 YFSETQ. J was trimmed by 1 base and V by 4 bases; bases with no gene match: 9. CDR3 sequence: CASSAIAGVASYEQYF. CDR3 nucleotides: TGCGCCAGCAGCGCTATAGCGGGGGTAGCTTCCTACGAGCAGTACTTC.

This chain connects TRBV6-5 to TRBJ2-1; 12 nucleotides agree with TRBD2. In germline, CDR1 is MNHEY, CDR2 SVGAGI. The CDR3 loop spans 15 amino acids. Trimming took 0 bases from V and 8 from J; bases not matched to a gene: 2. CDR3 protein: CASSYSLAGGYEQFF. As DNA, the CDR3 is TGTGCCAGCAGTTACTCTCTAGCGGGAGGGTATGAGCAGTTCTTC.

This rearrangement joins TRBV7-2 to TRBJ1-5; the match to TRBD1 covers 9 bases. Trimming removed 4 bases from V and 1 base from J; junction bases left unmatched: 2. Per germline, CDR1 SGHTA and CDR2 FQGNSA. The CDR3 runs to 15 residues. The CDR3 is CASSSGQGSNQPQHF. CDR3 sequence (DNA): TGTGCCAGCAGCTCGGGACAGGGCAGCAATCAGCCCCAGCATTTT. Full variable domain (missing parts from reference TRBV7-2 and TRBJ1-5): GAGVSQSPSNKVTEKGKDVELRCDPISGHTALYWYRQSLGQGLEFLIYFQGNSAPDKSGLPSDRFSAERTGGSVSTLTIQRTQQEDSAVYLCASSSGQGSNQPQHFGDGTRLSIL.

The V gene is TRBV9, the J gene TRBJ2-7; D is ambiguous. The CDR3 is 14 amino acids. The V end was cut by 4 bases, the J end by 4 bases, with 15 bases between. CDR1 SGDLS and CDR2 YYNGEE come from the germline V gene. The CDR3, as DNA: TGTGCCAGCAGCCTCGCCCCGCTTGCGTACGAGCAGTACTTC. This sequence encodes CASSLAPLAYEQYF.

A word on this clone: Mismatch with germline at one junction end may stem from a read error. The chain uses TRBV30 and TRBJ2-1, with TRBD2 matching over 16 bases. This CDR3 contains 14 residues. CDR1 is GTSNPN, CDR2 SVGIG, per germline (reference sequence). The CDR3 DNA follows: TGTGCCTGGAGTCCGGGGACTAGCGGGAGGGCCGGGATCTTC. It yields the protein CAWSPGTSGRAGIF.

This clone was observed a few times. The chain carries TRBV6-1 and TRBJ1-1, with TRBD1 identical over 9 bases. Germline V CDR1 and CDR2: MNHNS, SASEGT. The CDR3 is 15 residues long. V shed 7 bases, J shed 5 bases, and the junction held 11 bases outside the gene matches. CDR3 sequence (DNA): TGTGCCAGCACTGTTACAGGGGGCCAATCGACTGAAGCTTTCTTT. Translating gives CASTVTGGQSTEAFF.

This chain uses TRBV29-1 with TRBJ2-1; the D gene is possibly TRBD1 (6 bases). CDR1 and CDR2 from the germline V gene are SQVTM and ANQGSEA. The CDR3 runs to 12 residues. The CDR3 DNA sequence: TGCAGTGTAATGTCAGGGGACAATGAGCAGTTCTTC. This codes for CSVMSGDNEQFF.

This clone showed up just a few times. The chain carries TRBV4-1 and TRBJ2-7; TRBD2 agrees at 12 bases. V trimming: 2 bases; J trimming: 0 bases; junction bases outside the gene matches: 5. The CDR3 consists of 17 residues. The V gene's germline CDR1 is MGHRA and CDR2 YSYEKL. The CDR3 sequence: CASSQTLTSGGSYEQYF. The CDR3 bases are TGCGCCAGCAGCCAAACCCTGACTAGCGGGGGCTCCTACGAGCAGTACTTC.